A selection of T cell receptor beta chains follows, all from one sample in a study of cytotoxic CD8 clonotypes in ibrutinib-treated CLL. Clones were read by immunoSEQ multiplex PCR, and TCRdb kept only the in-frame ones, dropping some. The sample yields 300,000 or so clones, roughly 67% seen once. The specimen was PBMCs, collected after 36 months of ibrutinib treatment. Source of these receptors: a human donor with chronic lymphocytic leukemia. The CDR3 runs from the conserved cysteine through the conserved F or W. Each record gives: clone size, D gene, V gene, J gene, CDR3 protein, CDR3 DNA. D genes are given only for firm matches. Not every row has a clone size; where given, it reads once, few, many or a size class.

clone_size: once; d_call: NA; v_call: TRBV27; j_call: TRBJ2-2; cdr3_aa: CASSTRTTRGVGTGELFF; cdr3_nt: TGTGCCAGCAGTACACGGACTACCCGAGGGGTAGGCACCGGGGAGCTGTTTTTT
clone_size: few; d_call: NA; v_call: TRBV6-5; j_call: TRBJ1-2; cdr3_aa: CASSYSAKGHGYTF; cdr3_nt: TGTGCCAGCAGTTACTCAGCCAAGGGGCATGGCTACACCTTC
clone_size: few; d_call: NA; v_call: TRBV4-3; j_call: TRBJ2-2; cdr3_aa: CASSQDRVLALGTGELFF; cdr3_nt: TGCGCCAGCAGCCAAGATCGAGTCCTAGCTTTAGGCACCGGGGAGCTGTTTTTT
clone_size: few; d_call: TRBD1; v_call: TRBV2; j_call: TRBJ1-2; cdr3_aa: CASTGQVYTF; cdr3_nt: TGTGCCAGCACAGGACAGGTCTACACCTTC
clone_size: NA; d_call: NA; v_call: TRBV6-4; j_call: TRBJ2-1; cdr3_aa: CASSQLLRHRYNEQFF; cdr3_nt: TGTGCCAGCAGCCAGTTATTACGGCATCGTTACAATGAGCAGTTCTTC
clone_size: few; d_call: TRBD2; v_call: TRBV4-1; j_call: TRBJ2-7; cdr3_aa: CASSQGTRDYEQYF; cdr3_nt: TGCGCCAGCAGCCAAGGGACTAGAGACTACGAGCAGTACTTC
clone_size: NA; d_call: NA; v_call: TRBV10-1; j_call: TRBJ2-7; cdr3_aa: CASSESGHLYEQYF; cdr3_nt: TGCGCCAGCAGTGAGTCAGGACACCTCTACGAGCAGTACTTC
clone_size: NA; d_call: NA; v_call: TRBV11-3; j_call: TRBJ1-1; cdr3_aa: CASSLVAGMSTEAFF; cdr3_nt: TGTGCCAGCAGCTTAGTCGCCGGGATGAGCACTGAAGCTTTCTTT
clone_size: NA; d_call: NA; v_call: TRBV18; j_call: TRBJ1-2; cdr3_aa: CASSPRSGGYTF; cdr3_nt: TGTGCCAGCTCACCGCGGAGTGGTGGCTACACCTTC
clone_size: NA; d_call: NA; v_call: TRBV18; j_call: TRBJ2-3; cdr3_aa: CASSPGVMFTDTQYF; cdr3_nt: TGTGCCAGCTCACCAGGGGTAATGTTCACAGATACGCAGTATTTT
clone_size: NA; d_call: NA; v_call: TRBV6-1; j_call: TRBJ2-7; cdr3_aa: CASGRRSYEQYF; cdr3_nt: TGTGCCAGCGGGAGGAGGAGTTACGAGCAGTACTTC
clone_size: few; d_call: NA; v_call: TRBV5-4; j_call: TRBJ2-7; cdr3_aa: CASSAGTTYEQYF; cdr3_nt: TGTGCCAGCAGCGCCGGGACAACTTACGAGCAGTACTTC
clone_size: NA; d_call: NA; v_call: TRBV29-1; j_call: TRBJ2-7; cdr3_aa: CSVEDSALYEQYF; cdr3_nt: TGCAGCGTTGAAGATTCGGCCCTATACGAGCAGTACTTC
clone_size: NA; d_call: NA; v_call: TRBV28; j_call: TRBJ2-7; cdr3_aa: CASSFEGRSYEQYF; cdr3_nt: TGTGCCAGCAGTTTCGAGGGCAGGTCCTACGAGCAGTACTTC
clone_size: few; d_call: NA; v_call: TRBV5-1; j_call: TRBJ2-7; cdr3_aa: CASSATSISYEQYF; cdr3_nt: TGCGCCAGCAGCGCTACTTCTATCTCCTACGAGCAGTACTTC
clone_size: NA; d_call: TRBD2; v_call: TRBV7-9; j_call: TRBJ2-7; cdr3_aa: CASSPAGGLYEQYF; cdr3_nt: TGTGCCAGCAGCCCCGCGGGGGGACTCTACGAGCAGTACTTC
clone_size: once; d_call: NA; v_call: TRBV28; j_call: TRBJ1-1; cdr3_aa: CASSLGGSGGRTEAFF; cdr3_nt: TGTGCCAGCAGCCTAGGGGGATCCGGAGGGCGCACTGAAGCTTTCTTT
clone_size: NA; d_call: NA; v_call: TRBV7-3; j_call: TRBJ1-3; cdr3_aa: CASSLGGAGNTIYF; cdr3_nt: TGTGCCAGCAGCTTAGGTGGGGCTGGAAACACCATATATTTT
clone_size: NA; d_call: TRBD1; v_call: TRBV10-3; j_call: TRBJ2-6; cdr3_aa: CAIRPGQTSGANVLTF; cdr3_nt: TGTGCCATCAGGCCGGGACAGACCTCTGGGGCCAACGTCCTGACTTTC
clone_size: NA; d_call: NA; v_call: TRBV5-5; j_call: TRBJ1-5; cdr3_aa: CASSLGHGGYQPQHF; cdr3_nt: TGTGCCAGCAGCTTGGGCCATGGAGGGTACCAGCCCCAGCATTTT
clone_size: NA; d_call: NA; v_call: TRBV19; j_call: TRBJ1-1; cdr3_aa: CASSTTKWNTEAFF; cdr3_nt: TGTGCCAGTAGTACAACGAAGTGGAACACTGAAGCTTTCTTT
clone_size: NA; d_call: TRBD1; v_call: TRBV28; j_call: TRBJ1-1; cdr3_aa: CASSQIRTGGLNTEAFF; cdr3_nt: TGTGCCAGCAGTCAGATTAGGACAGGGGGGTTGAACACTGAAGCTTTCTTT
clone_size: few; d_call: NA; v_call: TRBV2; j_call: TRBJ1-4; cdr3_aa: CASSEPVLKKLFF; cdr3_nt: TGTGCCAGCAGTGAGCCCGTACTCAAAAAACTGTTTTTT
clone_size: NA; d_call: NA; v_call: TRBV29-1; j_call: TRBJ2-1; cdr3_aa: CSVVGGGSYNEQFF; cdr3_nt: TGCAGCGTTGTAGGAGGGGGGTCCTACAATGAGCAGTTCTTC
clone_size: few; d_call: TRBD1; v_call: TRBV5-5; j_call: TRBJ1-2; cdr3_aa: CASSRRQGFDGYTF; cdr3_nt: TGTGCCAGCAGCCGTAGACAGGGGTTCGATGGCTACACCTTC
clone_size: NA; d_call: NA; v_call: TRBV6-5; j_call: TRBJ2-1; cdr3_aa: CASSYDRTHENEQFF; cdr3_nt: TGTGCCAGCAGTTACGATAGAACCCATGAGAATGAGCAGTTCTTC
clone_size: NA; d_call: NA; v_call: TRBV4-1; j_call: TRBJ2-1; cdr3_aa: CASSHPLRDSSRGEQFF; cdr3_nt: TGCGCCAGCAGCCACCCTCTCCGGGACTCTAGCCGCGGTGAGCAGTTCTTC
clone_size: NA; d_call: NA; v_call: TRBV7-9; j_call: TRBJ2-1; cdr3_aa: CASSLRGLGEQFF; cdr3_nt: TGTGCCAGCAGCTTAAGGGGACTTGGAGAGCAGTTCTTC
clone_size: NA; d_call: NA; v_call: TRBV18; j_call: TRBJ1-6; cdr3_aa: CASSPSGTHGPSYNSPLHF; cdr3_nt: TGTGCCAGCTCACCGTCCGGGACCCACGGGCCCTCCTATAATTCACCCCTCCACTTT
clone_size: once; d_call: NA; v_call: TRBV6-5; j_call: TRBJ2-5; cdr3_aa: CASSIMGPETQYF; cdr3_nt: TGTGCCAGCAGTATAATGGGACCTGAGACCCAGTACTTC
clone_size: few; d_call: TRBD1; v_call: TRBV5-5; j_call: TRBJ1-2; cdr3_aa: CASSLTGYNGYTF; cdr3_nt: TGTGCCAGCAGCCTGACAGGGTATAATGGCTACACCTTC
clone_size: NA; d_call: TRBD1; v_call: TRBV5-1; j_call: TRBJ2-7; cdr3_aa: CASSTGQGLDYEQYF; cdr3_nt: TGCGCCAGCAGCACCGGACAGGGGTTGGACTACGAGCAGTACTTC
clone_size: NA; d_call: NA; v_call: TRBV4-2; j_call: TRBJ2-2; cdr3_aa: CASSQEVAGELFF; cdr3_nt: TGTGCCAGCAGCCAAGAAGTTGCCGGGGAGCTGTTTTTT
clone_size: NA; d_call: NA; v_call: TRBV29-1; j_call: TRBJ2-5; cdr3_aa: CSVGGLLRETQYF; cdr3_nt: TGCAGCGTTGGAGGGCTGTTAAGGGAGACCCAGTACTTC
clone_size: few; d_call: TRBD1; v_call: TRBV7-6; j_call: TRBJ2-7; cdr3_aa: CASSLTGGEQYF; cdr3_nt: TGTGCCAGCAGCTTGACAGGGGGCGAGCAGTACTTC
clone_size: NA; d_call: TRBD2; v_call: TRBV4-2; j_call: TRBJ2-2; cdr3_aa: CASSHRGLAGNTGELFF; cdr3_nt: TGTGCCAGCAGCCACCGCGGACTAGCGGGGAACACCGGGGAGCTGTTTTTT
clone_size: NA; d_call: NA; v_call: TRBV7-3; j_call: TRBJ2-7; cdr3_aa: CASSLNGPGDYEQYF; cdr3_nt: TGTGCCAGCAGCCTCAACGGGCCGGGGGACTACGAGCAGTACTTC
clone_size: NA; d_call: NA; v_call: TRBV7-2; j_call: TRBJ2-5; cdr3_aa: CASSTPVGLGETQYF; cdr3_nt: TGTGCCAGCAGCACCCCGGTTGGGTTAGGAGAGACCCAGTACTTC
clone_size: NA; d_call: TRBD1; v_call: TRBV6-5; j_call: TRBJ1-2; cdr3_aa: CASSSGTGALGYTF; cdr3_nt: TGTGCCAGCAGTTCCGGGACAGGGGCTCTAGGCTACACCTTC
clone_size: once; d_call: TRBD2; v_call: TRBV5-1; j_call: TRBJ2-1; cdr3_aa: CASTSSGTYNEQFF; cdr3_nt: TGCGCCAGCACCTCTAGCGGGACCTACAATGAGCAGTTCTTC
clone_size: NA; d_call: NA; v_call: TRBV10-1; j_call: TRBJ1-1; cdr3_aa: CASSESGYESSEAFF; cdr3_nt: TGCGCCAGCAGTGAGTCTGGATATGAATCCTCTGAAGCTTTCTTT
clone_size: NA; d_call: NA; v_call: TRBV6-5; j_call: TRBJ2-7; cdr3_aa: CASSYSISATYEQYF; cdr3_nt: TGTGCCAGCAGTTACTCGATTTCAGCGACCTACGAGCAGTACTTC